These 10 T cell receptor beta chains were all obtained from the same sample, sequenced in a study of patients and donors after allogeneic stem cell transplantation. TCRdb re-called the RT-PCR reads with MiXCR, one entry per CDR3 protein. The table records roughly 200,000 distinct CDR3 sequences, less than 50% of them present only once. The material sequenced was blood, either unsorted or a sorted T cell fraction (not recorded which). The origin of the receptors is a human donor who was either an allogeneic HSCT recipient or a stem cell or donor lymphocyte infusion donor (not recorded which). It is not recorded whose cells these are; they may come from a transplant donor.

This clonotype was seen a few times. This chain joins TRBV4-1 and TRBJ1-2; D gene ambiguous. Trimming left V 0 bases short and J 6 bases short, with 11 bases between. Germline values: CDR1 MGHRA, CDR2 YSYEKL. The CDR3 consists of 14 residues. This CDR3 is CASSQEGVANGYTF. In nucleotides, the CDR3 is TGCGCCAGCAGCCAAGAAGGAGTTGCTAATGGCTACACCTTC.

The chain combines TRBV3-1 with TRBJ2-3, with 7 bases that match TRBD2. After removal of 1 base from V and 0 bases from J, the junction contained 4 bases not matched to a gene. This CDR3 contains 16 residues. CDR1 is LGHDT and CDR2 is YNNKEL in the germline V gene (reference sequence). The DNA for the CDR3 is TGTGCCAGCAGCCAAGGCCGGACTAGAAGCACAGATACGCAGTATTTT. Its protein product is CASSQGRTRSTDTQYF.

This chain uses TRBV6-6 with TRBJ1-1; D is uncertain. The V gene's germline CDR1 is MNHNY and CDR2 SVGAGI (reference sequence). CDR3 size: 14 residues. V lost 2 bases, J lost 2 bases, and 9 bases lay in between. Written as DNA, the CDR3 is TGTGCCAGCAGTTACATATCGATTAACACTGAAGCTTTCTTT. Protein sequence: CASSYISINTEAFF.

V usage is TRBV6-6 and J usage is TRBJ1-2; 7 bases are a match to TRBD1. Unmatched junction bases numbered 10, after V lost 0 bases and J lost 0 bases. Germline V gene lookup returns CDR1 MNHNY and CDR2 SVGAGI (reference sequence). This CDR3 spans 18 amino acids. Here the CDR3 reads CASSYSAEQGLTNYGYTF. The CDR3 bases are TGTGCCAGCAGTTACTCTGCTGAACAGGGGCTTACTAACTATGGCTACACCTTC.

This chain links TRBV9 with TRBJ2-5; possibly TRBD1 for D (6 bases). The CDR3 length is 13 residues. CDR1 and CDR2 (germline): SGDLS, YYNGEE. V shed 0 bases and J shed 7 bases, with 10 bases lying between them. This CDR3 reads CASSVEGDWTQYF. CDR3 DNA: TGTGCCAGCAGCGTAGAGGGGGATTGGACCCAGTACTTC.

The chain combines TRBV5-1 with TRBJ1-3; D is unclear. Germline V gives CDR1 SGHRS, CDR2 YFSETQ. The V end was cut by 1 base, the J end by 2 bases, with 19 bases between. The CDR3 sequence is 18 residues long. CDR3 bases: TGCGCCAGCAGCTTGAGACCGTATAACCAAGGACCTGGAAACACCATATATTTT. Its translation is CASSLRPYNQGPGNTIYF. Full variable domain (missing parts from reference TRBV5-1 and TRBJ1-3): KAGVTQTPRYLIKTRGQQVTLSCSPISGHRSVSWYQQTPGQGLQFLFEYFSETQRNKGNFPGRFSGRQFSNSRSEMNVSTLELGDSALYLCASSLRPYNQGPGNTIYFGEGSWLTVV.

The V call is TRBV12-3 or TRBV12-4, the J call TRBJ2-7; 9 bases are shared with TRBD1. The V segment lost 2 bases and the J segment 6 bases; nucleotides outside the gene matches: 8. The CDR3 has 15 amino acids. The DNA for the CDR3 is TGTGCCAGCAGTTTATCCCCGGGACAGGGTATCGAGCAGTACTTC. As protein: CASSLSPGQGIEQYF.

The V gene is TRBV3-1, the J gene TRBJ1-5, with D hard to call. This CDR3 spans 14 amino acids. Germline loops: CDR1 LGHDT, CDR2 YNNKEL (reference sequence). Trimming took 4 bases from V and 6 from J, leaving 13 bases between them. The CDR3 sequence: CASSRGALGQPQHF. The CDR3 DNA follows: TGTGCCAGCAGCCGAGGAGCATTGGGTCAGCCCCAGCATTTT.

The V gene is TRBV10-3, the J gene TRBJ1-1, with TRBD1 matching 7 bases. The CDR3 sequence is 13 residues long. In germline, CDR1 is ENHRY, CDR2 SYGVKD. Germline trimming cut 5 bases from V and 6 bases from J; bases unmatched to any gene: 6. CDR3 residues: CAISLDRAAEAFF. The CDR3 nucleotides read TGTGCCATCAGTTTAGACAGGGCGGCTGAAGCTTTCTTT.

The V call is TRBV5-6, the J call TRBJ2-3; D possibly matches TRBD1 or TRBD2 (6 bases each). The CDR3 has 16 amino acids. Germline lookup yields CDR1 SGHDT and CDR2 YYEEEE. V was pared by 4 bases and J by 0 bases, with 15 bases between. In nucleotides, the CDR3 is TGTGCCAGCAGCCGGCCCGGGGGCGCCAGCACAGATACGCAGTATTTT. Translating it yields CASSRPGGASTDTQYF.